Below, 18 T cell receptor beta chains from the same sample are listed, as sequenced in a study of blood T cell repertoires in COVID-19. This table comes from immunoSEQ multiplex PCR, and its TCRdb copy is limited to in-frame clones, with some not included. The sample has hundreds of thousands of clones; 70% to 90% are singletons. Sequenced: PBMCs or T cells enriched from blood (not recorded which). The source is a woman in her sixties in a cohort exposed to, infected with or recovered from COVID-19 (not recorded which).

Here the CDR3 DNA reads TGCGCCAGCAGCTACTATAGCGGGAGGGTCCCAGGTGAGCAGTTCTTC. It translates to CASSYYSGRVPGEQFF. This chain joins TRBV5-1 and TRBJ2-1; 11 bases are shared with TRBD2. Trimming at V came to 3 bases and at J to 9 bases, leaving 11 bases not matched to a gene. Per the germline V gene, CDR1 is SGHRS and CDR2 is YFSETQ. The length of the CDR3 is 16 residues.

The gene calls are TRBV18 and TRBJ2-5, with D unresolved. The germline V and J ends were trimmed by 2 bases and 2 bases, with 9 bases remaining between them. The CDR3 contains 14 residues. From germline, CDR1 is KGHSH and CDR2 LQKENI. The CDR3 DNA reads as TGTGCCAGCTCACCAGGGCAGAAGCAAGAGACCCAGTACTTC. This gives the protein CASSPGQKQETQYF.

This clone occurred a few times. This rearrangement joins TRBV27 to TRBJ2-1, with a possible D match to TRBD2 (6 bases). Germline CDR1 and CDR2: MNHEY and SMNVEV (reference sequence). Trimming pared 3 bases from V and 1 base from J, leaving 7 bases between. The CDR3 sequence is 14 residues long. CDR3 in DNA: TGTGCCAGCAGTTTTAGCGGTTCCTACAATGAGCAGTTCTTC. As protein: CASSFSGSYNEQFF.

This chain connects TRBV5-4 to TRBJ2-7; tentative D call: TRBD1 (7 bases). The V end lost 4 bases, the J end lost 3 bases, and 14 bases lay between the germline ends. Germline CDR1 reads SGHNT; CDR2 reads YYREEE (reference sequence). CDR3 length equals 14 residues. In nucleotides, the CDR3 is TGTGCCAGCAGCACCACAGGGGAGGTCTACGAGCAGTACTTC. Encoded protein: CASSTTGEVYEQYF.

The chain uses TRBV10-3 and TRBJ2-5, with 10 bases lining up with TRBD1. V shed 8 bases and J 2 bases; nucleotides not matched to a gene: 5. The germline V gene encodes CDR1 ENHRY and CDR2 SYGVKD. This CDR3 has 14 residues. CDR3 loop: CAIRSDRGQETQYF. CDR3 nucleotide sequence: TGTGCCATCCGATCGGACAGGGGGCAAGAGACCCAGTACTTC.

V usage is TRBV10-2 and J usage is TRBJ1-2, with 8 nucleotides matching TRBD1. Trimming removed 6 bases from V and 3 bases from J; junction bases left unmatched: 6. CDR1 WSHSY and CDR2 SAAADI come from the germline V gene. The CDR3 is made up of 14 amino acids. The CDR3 spells CASRSQGVDYGYTF. In DNA, the CDR3 is TGCGCCAGCAGATCACAGGGGGTCGACTATGGCTACACCTTC.

This clone has only a few counts. V usage is TRBV4-2 and J usage is TRBJ2-2; TRBD2 matches 9 bases. This CDR3 has 15 residues. Germline V gene sequence: CDR1 LGHNA, CDR2 YNFKEQ. V shed 1 base, J shed 6 bases, and the junction held 3 bases outside the gene matches. The CDR3 reads CASSQVAGESGELFF. The CDR3 DNA follows: TGTGCCAGCAGCCAAGTAGCGGGAGAGTCCGGGGAGCTGTTTTTT.

The rearrangement links TRBV5-4 to TRBJ2-1, with TRBD2 matching 11 bases. Germline V gives CDR1 SGHNT, CDR2 YYREEE (reference sequence). The CDR3 covers 15 residues. Trimming cost V 1 base and J 4 bases; bases outside gene matches: 1. CDR3 nucleotide sequence: TGTGCCAGCAGCTTGCGACTAGCGGGGTACAATGAGCAGTTCTTC. This sequence encodes CASSLRLAGYNEQFF.

V is TRBV18 and J is TRBJ2-5; TRBD1 matches 8 bases. CDR3 size: 16 residues. CDR1 is KGHSH and CDR2 is LQKENI in the germline V gene. Trimming took 1 base from V and 5 from J; bases not matched to a gene: 9. CDR3 DNA: TGTGCCAGCTCACCACGGCGGCAGGGGGCGGCGGAGACCCAGTACTTC. Protein product: CASSPRRQGAAETQYF.

In DNA form, the CDR3 reads TGTGCCAGCTCACCAGTCGCAGGGGGCAATGAGCAGTTCTTC. Translated: CASSPVAGGNEQFF. The V and J genes are TRBV18 and TRBJ2-1; TRBD1 matches at 7 bases. Germline CDR1 is KGHSH and CDR2 is LQKENI. The CDR3 runs 14 residues. V was clipped by 2 bases and J by 6 bases; unmatched bases: 4.

The chain couples TRBV2 to TRBJ2-2; the match to TRBD1 covers 9 bases. Trimming removed 6 bases from V and 6 bases from J; junction bases left unmatched: 8. The CDR3 has 15 amino acids. From germline, CDR1 is SNHLY and CDR2 FYNNEI. CDR3 region: CASSPDRGFAGELFF. The CDR3 nucleotides read TGTGCCAGCAGCCCTGACAGGGGGTTTGCCGGGGAGCTGTTTTTT.

The genes are TRBV10-2 and TRBJ2-3; TRBD2 matches 9 bases. V dropped 6 bases and J dropped 3; count of bases not matched to a gene: 13. Germline V CDR1 and CDR2: WSHSY, SAAADI. The CDR3 runs 17 residues. The CDR3 DNA reads as TGCGCCAGCAGCCCCGGGACTAGCCTAGAGGGGACAGATACGCAGTATTTT. Its translation is CASSPGTSLEGTDTQYF.

This sequence joins TRBV5-1 and TRBJ1-1, with 10 bases that match TRBD1. The CDR3 length is 15 residues. The V gene end was trimmed by 4 bases and the J gene end by 5 bases; junction bases not matched to a gene: 8. Germline V gene sequence: CDR1 SGHRS, CDR2 YFSETQ. The chain's CDR3 is CASSIWDRGETEAFF. In nucleotides, the CDR3 is TGCGCCAGCAGCATATGGGACAGGGGAGAGACTGAAGCTTTCTTT.

The chain uses TRBV19 and TRBJ2-3, with D unclear. The CDR3 spans 12 residues. Trimming took 5 bases from V and 5 from J, leaving 8 bases between them. Germline values: CDR1 LNHDA, CDR2 SQIVND (reference sequence). For the CDR3, the DNA is TGTGCCAGTAGTCCCGCGCTAGATACGCAGTATTTT. Translating it yields CASSPALDTQYF. Full variable domain (remainder filled in from reference TRBV19 and TRBJ2-3): DGGITQSPKYLFRKEGQNVTLSCEQNLNHDAMYWYRQDPGQGLRLIYYSQIVNDFQKGDIAEGYSVSREKKESFPLTVTSAQKNPTAFYLCASSPALDTQYFGPGTRLTVL.

The CDR3 loop is CASRGTGRSGKLFF. For the CDR3, the DNA is TGTGCCAGCAGGGGGACAGGGAGGAGTGGAAAACTGTTTTTT. The genes are TRBV2 and TRBJ1-4, with 9 nucleotides matching TRBD1. Germline V lookup: CDR1 SNHLY, CDR2 FYNNEI. The trim removed 6 bases at V and 10 bases at J, leaving 9 bases unmatched. The CDR3 length is 14 residues.

The rearrangement joins TRBV7-6 to TRBJ2-3; 7 bases are a match to TRBD2. The V gene end was trimmed by 0 bases and the J gene end by 3 bases; junction bases not matched to a gene: 3. Germline V gene lookup returns CDR1 SGHVS and CDR2 FNYEAQ. The CDR3 totals 15 residues. The DNA for the CDR3 is TGTGCCAGCAGCTTAGCGGGAGGGCCTACAGATACGCAGTATTTT. This sequence encodes CASSLAGGPTDTQYF.

The chain is built from TRBV5-1 and TRBJ2-7; TRBD2 agrees at 14 bases. This CDR3 comprises 16 residues. The germline CDR1 and CDR2 sequences are SGHRS and YFSETQ. The V segment lost 3 bases and the J segment 0 bases; nucleotides outside the gene matches: 2. The CDR3, as DNA: TGCGCCAGCAGCTCCGGACTAGCGGGAGGCTCCTACGAGCAGTACTTC. It encodes CASSSGLAGGSYEQYF.

J is TRBJ2-3 and V is TRBV7-9, with D possibly being TRBD2 (5 bases). V lost 3 bases and J lost 2, with 18 bases in between. This CDR3 is 17 amino acids long. Germline V CDR1 and CDR2: SEHNR, FQNEAQ (reference sequence). CDR3 region: CASSFNVREDLTDTQYF. For the CDR3, the DNA is TGTGCCAGCAGCTTTAACGTCCGGGAAGATCTCACAGATACGCAGTATTTT.